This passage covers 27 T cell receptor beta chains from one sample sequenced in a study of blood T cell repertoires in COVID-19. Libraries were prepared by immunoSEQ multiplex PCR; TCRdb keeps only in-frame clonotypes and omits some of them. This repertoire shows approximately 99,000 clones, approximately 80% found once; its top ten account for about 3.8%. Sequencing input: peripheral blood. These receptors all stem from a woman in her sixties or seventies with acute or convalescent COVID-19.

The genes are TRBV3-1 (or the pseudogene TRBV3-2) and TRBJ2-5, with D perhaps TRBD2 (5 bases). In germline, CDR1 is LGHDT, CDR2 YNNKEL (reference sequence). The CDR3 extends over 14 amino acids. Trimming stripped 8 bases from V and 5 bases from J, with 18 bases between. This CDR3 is CASLRRGLGETQYF. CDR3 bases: TGTGCCAGCCTAAGACGAGGACTGGGGGAGACCCAGTACTTC.

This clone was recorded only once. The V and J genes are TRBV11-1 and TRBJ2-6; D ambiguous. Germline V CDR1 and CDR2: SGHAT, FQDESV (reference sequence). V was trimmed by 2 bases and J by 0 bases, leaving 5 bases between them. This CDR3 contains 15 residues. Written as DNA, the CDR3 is TGTGCCAGCAGCTTACCAGGCTCTGGGGCCAACGTCCTGACTTTC. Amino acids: CASSLPGSGANVLTF.

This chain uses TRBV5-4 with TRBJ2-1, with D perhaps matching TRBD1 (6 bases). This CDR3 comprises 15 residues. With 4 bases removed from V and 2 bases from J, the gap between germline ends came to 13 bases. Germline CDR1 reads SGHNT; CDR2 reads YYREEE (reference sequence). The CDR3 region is CASSPRQDTYNEQFF. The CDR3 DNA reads TGTGCCAGCAGCCCGAGACAGGATACCTACAATGAGCAGTTCTTC.

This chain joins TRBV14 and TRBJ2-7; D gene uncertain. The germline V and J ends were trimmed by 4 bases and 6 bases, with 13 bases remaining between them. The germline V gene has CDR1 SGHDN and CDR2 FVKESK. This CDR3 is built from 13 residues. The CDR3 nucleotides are TGTGCCAGCAGCCGATCATTAGCACGCGAGCAGTACTTC. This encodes CASSRSLAREQYF.

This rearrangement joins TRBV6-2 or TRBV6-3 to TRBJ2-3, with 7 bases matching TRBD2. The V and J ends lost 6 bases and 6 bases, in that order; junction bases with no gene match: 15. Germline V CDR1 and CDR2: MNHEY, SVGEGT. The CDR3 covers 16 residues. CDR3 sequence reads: CASSPIKGLSMDTQYF. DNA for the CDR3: TGTGCCAGCAGCCCAATAAAGGGACTATCCATGGATACGCAGTATTTT.

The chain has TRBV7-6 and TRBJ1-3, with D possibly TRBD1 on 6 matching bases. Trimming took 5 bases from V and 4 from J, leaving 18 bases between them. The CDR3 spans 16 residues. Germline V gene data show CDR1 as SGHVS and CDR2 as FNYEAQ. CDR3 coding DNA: TGTGCCAGCAGCGCCACCTACACAGGGTTGGGAAACACCATATATTTT. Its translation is CASSATYTGLGNTIYF. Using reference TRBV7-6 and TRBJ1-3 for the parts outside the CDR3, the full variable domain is GAGVSQSPRYKVTKRGQDVALRCDPISGHVSLYWYRQALGQGPEFLTYFNYEAQQDKSGLPNDRFSAERPEGSISTLTIQRTEQRDSAMYRCASSATYTGLGNTIYFGEGSWLTVV.

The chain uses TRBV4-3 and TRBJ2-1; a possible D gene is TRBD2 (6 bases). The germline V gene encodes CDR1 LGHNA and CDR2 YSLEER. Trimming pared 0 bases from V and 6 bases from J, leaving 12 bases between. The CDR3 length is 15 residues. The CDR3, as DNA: TGCGCCAGCAGCCAAGAATGGGGCGGGGTCAATGAGCAGTTCTTC. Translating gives CASSQEWGGVNEQFF.

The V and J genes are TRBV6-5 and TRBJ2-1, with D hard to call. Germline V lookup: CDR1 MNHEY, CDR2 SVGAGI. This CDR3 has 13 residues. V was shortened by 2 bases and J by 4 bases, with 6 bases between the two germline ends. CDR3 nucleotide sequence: TGTGCCAGCAGTTACGAGGCTTACAATGAGCAGTTCTTC. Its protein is CASSYEAYNEQFF.

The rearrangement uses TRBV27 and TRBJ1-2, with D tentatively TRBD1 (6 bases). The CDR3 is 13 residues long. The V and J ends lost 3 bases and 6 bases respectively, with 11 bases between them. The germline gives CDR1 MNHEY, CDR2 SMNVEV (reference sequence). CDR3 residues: CASSFRGIDGYTF. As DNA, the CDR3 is TGTGCCAGCAGTTTTAGGGGGATCGATGGCTACACCTTC.

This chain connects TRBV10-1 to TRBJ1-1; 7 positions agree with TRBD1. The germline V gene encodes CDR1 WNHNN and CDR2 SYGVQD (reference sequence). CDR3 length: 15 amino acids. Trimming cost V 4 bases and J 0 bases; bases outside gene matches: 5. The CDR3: CASSGPGQMNTEAFF. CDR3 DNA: TGCGCCAGCAGTGGGCCGGGACAGATGAACACTGAAGCTTTCTTT.

CDR3 protein: CASSLRDSNSPLHF. CDR3 in DNA: TGTGCCAGCAGCCTGCGGGACAGCAATTCACCCCTCCACTTT. The gene calls are TRBV11-2 and TRBJ1-6; 7 bases align to TRBD1. The CDR3 contains 14 residues. The V gene end was trimmed by 5 bases and the J gene end by 7 bases; junction bases not matched to a gene: 5. Germline-derived CDR1 and CDR2 are SGHAT and FQNNGV.

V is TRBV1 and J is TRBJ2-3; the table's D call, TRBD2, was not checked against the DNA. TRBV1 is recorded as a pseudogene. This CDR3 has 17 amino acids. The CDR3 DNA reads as TGCACCAGCAGCCAAGTCTCGCGGGAGGGCGGGACAGATACGCAGTATTTT. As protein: CTSSQVSREGGTDTQYF.

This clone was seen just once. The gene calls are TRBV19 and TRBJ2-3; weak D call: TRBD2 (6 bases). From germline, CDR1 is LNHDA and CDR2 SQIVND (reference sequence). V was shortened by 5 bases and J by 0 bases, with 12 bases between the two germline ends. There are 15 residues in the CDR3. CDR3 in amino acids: CASSDPGGSTDTQYF. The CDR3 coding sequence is TGTGCCAGTAGTGACCCCGGAGGGAGCACAGATACGCAGTATTTT.

The CDR3 DNA sequence: TGTGCCAGCAGCCGCCGGGGGCGGGGGCGAGAAGAGACCCAGTACTTC. The encoded protein is CASSRRGRGREETQYF. The V call is TRBV28, the J call TRBJ2-5, with D perhaps TRBD2 (7 bases). The CDR3 is made up of 16 amino acids. The germline V gene encodes CDR1 MDHEN and CDR2 SYDVKM. The V gene lost 6 bases and the J gene lost 3 bases, with 20 bases spanning the gap. Looking up the rest from reference TRBV28 and TRBJ2-5 gives the full variable domain: DVKVTQSSRYLVKRTGEKVFLECVQDMDHENMFWYRQDPGLGLRLIYFSYDVKMKEKGDIPEGYSVSREKKERFSLILESASTNQTSMYLCASSRRGRGREETQYFGPGTRLLVL.

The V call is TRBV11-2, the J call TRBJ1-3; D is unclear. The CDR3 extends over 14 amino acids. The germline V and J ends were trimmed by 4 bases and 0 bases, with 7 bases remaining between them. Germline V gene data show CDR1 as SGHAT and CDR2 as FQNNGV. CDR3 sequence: CASSSHGSGNTIYF. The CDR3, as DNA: TGTGCCAGCAGCTCCCACGGCTCTGGAAACACCATATATTTT. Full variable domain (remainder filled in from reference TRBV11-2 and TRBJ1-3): EAGVAQSPRYKIIEKRQSVAFWCNPISGHATLYWYQQILGQGPKLLIQFQNNGVVDDSQLPKDRFSAERLKGVDSTLKIQPAKLEDSAVYLCASSSHGSGNTIYFGEGSWLTVV.

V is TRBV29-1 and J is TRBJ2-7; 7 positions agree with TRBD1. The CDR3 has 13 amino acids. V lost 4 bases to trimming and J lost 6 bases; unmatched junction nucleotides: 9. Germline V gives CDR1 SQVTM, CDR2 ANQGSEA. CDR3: CSVVRTGVGEQYF. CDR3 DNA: TGCAGCGTTGTGCGGACAGGAGTGGGCGAGCAGTACTTC.

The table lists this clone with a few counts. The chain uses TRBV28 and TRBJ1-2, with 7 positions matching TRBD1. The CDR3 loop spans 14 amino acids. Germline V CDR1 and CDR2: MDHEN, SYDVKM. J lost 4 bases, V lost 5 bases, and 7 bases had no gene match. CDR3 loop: CASSKTTGFYGYTF. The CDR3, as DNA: TGTGCCAGCAGTAAAACGACAGGGTTCTATGGCTACACCTTC.

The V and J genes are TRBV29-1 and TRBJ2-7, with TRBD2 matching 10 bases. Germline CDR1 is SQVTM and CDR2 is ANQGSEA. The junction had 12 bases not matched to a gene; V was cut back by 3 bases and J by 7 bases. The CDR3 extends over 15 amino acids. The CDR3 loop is CSVEAGTSATGEQYF. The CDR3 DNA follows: TGCAGCGTTGAGGCGGGGACTAGCGCCACGGGAGAGCAGTACTTC.

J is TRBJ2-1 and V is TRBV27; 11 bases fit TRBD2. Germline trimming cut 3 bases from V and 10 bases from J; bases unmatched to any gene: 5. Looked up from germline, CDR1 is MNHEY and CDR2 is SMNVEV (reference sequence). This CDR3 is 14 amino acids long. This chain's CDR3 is CASSLLAGGKEQFF. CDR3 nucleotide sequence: TGTGCCAGCAGTTTGCTAGCGGGAGGAAAGGAGCAGTTCTTC.

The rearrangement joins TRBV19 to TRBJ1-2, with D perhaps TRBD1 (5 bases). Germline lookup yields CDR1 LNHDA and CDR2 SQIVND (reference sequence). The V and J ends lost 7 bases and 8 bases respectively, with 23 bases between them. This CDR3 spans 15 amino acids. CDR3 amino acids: CASTNPGIGVSGYTF. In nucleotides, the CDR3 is TGTGCCAGTACCAATCCTGGGATAGGGGTCTCCGGCTACACCTTC.

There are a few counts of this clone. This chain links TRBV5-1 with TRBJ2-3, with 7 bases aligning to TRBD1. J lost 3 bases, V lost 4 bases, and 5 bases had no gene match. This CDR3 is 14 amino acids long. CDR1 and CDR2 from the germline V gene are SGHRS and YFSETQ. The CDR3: CASSTGQITDTQYF. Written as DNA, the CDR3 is TGCGCCAGCAGCACGGGACAGATTACAGATACGCAGTATTTT.

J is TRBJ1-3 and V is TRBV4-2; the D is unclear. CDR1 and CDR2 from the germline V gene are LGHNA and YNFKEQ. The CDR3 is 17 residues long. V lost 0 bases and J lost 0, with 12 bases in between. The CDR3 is CASSQEPTGSSGNTIYF. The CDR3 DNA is TGTGCCAGCAGCCAAGAGCCAACCGGGAGCTCTGGAAACACCATATATTTT.

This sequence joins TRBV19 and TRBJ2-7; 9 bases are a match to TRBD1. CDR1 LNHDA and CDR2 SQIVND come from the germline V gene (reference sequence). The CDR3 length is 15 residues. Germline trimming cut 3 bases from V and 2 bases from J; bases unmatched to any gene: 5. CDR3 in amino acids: CASSIGTGTPYEQYF. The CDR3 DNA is TGTGCCAGTAGTATCGGGACAGGGACCCCCTACGAGCAGTACTTC.

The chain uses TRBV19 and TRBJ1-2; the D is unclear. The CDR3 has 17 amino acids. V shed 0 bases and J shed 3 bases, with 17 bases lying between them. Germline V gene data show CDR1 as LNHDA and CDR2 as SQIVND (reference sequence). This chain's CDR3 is CASSIDLWSGSHYGYTF. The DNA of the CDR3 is TGTGCCAGTAGTATAGATCTATGGTCGGGATCTCACTATGGCTACACCTTC.

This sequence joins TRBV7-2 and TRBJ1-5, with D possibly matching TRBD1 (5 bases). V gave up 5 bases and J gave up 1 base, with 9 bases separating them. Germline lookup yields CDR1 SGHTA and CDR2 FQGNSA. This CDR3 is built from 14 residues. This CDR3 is CASSGRQSNQPQHF. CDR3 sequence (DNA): TGTGCCAGCAGCGGCCGACAGAGCAATCAGCCCCAGCATTTT.

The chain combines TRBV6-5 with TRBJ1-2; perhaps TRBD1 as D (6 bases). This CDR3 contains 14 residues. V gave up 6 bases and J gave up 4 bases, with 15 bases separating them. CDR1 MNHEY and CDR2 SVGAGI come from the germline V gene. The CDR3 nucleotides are TGTGCCAGCAGCGCTTACAGGGTAACCTATGGCTACACCTTC. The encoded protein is CASSAYRVTYGYTF.

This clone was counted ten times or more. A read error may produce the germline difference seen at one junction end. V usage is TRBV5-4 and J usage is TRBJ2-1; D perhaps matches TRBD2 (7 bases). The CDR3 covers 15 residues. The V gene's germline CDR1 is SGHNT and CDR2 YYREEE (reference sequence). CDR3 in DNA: TGTGCCAGCAGCTTTCGGGCGGGGGCCTATAATGAGCAGTTCTTC. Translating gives CASSFRAGAYNEQFF.